Each of the 12 T cell receptor beta chains below was sequenced from the same sample in a study of neoadjuvant nivolumab and ipilimumab in lung cancer. TCRdb keeps only in-frame clones here, not all; method: immunoSEQ multiplex PCR. The sample has 7,000 to 9,500 clones, 84% seen once; the top ten hold about 8%. The specimen comprised tumor tissue, sampled after neoadjuvant nivolumab, alone or with ipilimumab, at or shortly before surgery. The receptors come from an adult with non-small cell lung cancer.

The chain carries TRBV7-9 and TRBJ2-3; tentative D call: TRBD2 (5 bases). CDR3 length equals 14 residues. Per germline, CDR1 SEHNR and CDR2 FQNEAQ (reference sequence). V was pared by 9 bases and J by 0 bases, with 13 bases between. The CDR3 is CASLASESTDTQYF. DNA for the CDR3: TGTGCCAGTCTAGCATCAGAAAGCACAGATACGCAGTATTTT.

The chain links TRBV11-2 to TRBJ1-5; maybe TRBD1 (5 bases). Germline loops: CDR1 SGHAT, CDR2 FQNNGV. Between the trimmed V and J ends, which lost 4 bases and 9 bases, there was a span of 13 bases. CDR3 length: 13 residues. The DNA for the CDR3 is TGTGCCAGCAGCTCCCAAAACGGGGGGCCCCAGCATTTT. This codes for CASSSQNGGPQHF.

The rearrangement joins TRBV18 to TRBJ1-2; TRBD1 agrees at 8 bases. Germline loops: CDR1 KGHSH, CDR2 LQKENI. This CDR3 contains 14 residues. Trimming removed 1 base from V and 5 bases from J; junction bases left unmatched: 3. The CDR3: CASSPQDRGYGYTF. The CDR3 nucleotides read TGTGCCAGCTCACCACAAGACAGGGGTTATGGCTACACCTTC.

The chain joins TRBV5-1 to TRBJ2-7, with D perhaps matching TRBD2 (6 bases). The CDR3 consists of 16 residues. CDR1 SGHRS and CDR2 YFSETQ come from the germline V gene. With 5 bases removed from V and 8 bases from J, the gap between germline ends came to 26 bases. The CDR3 region is CASREGGDPTLGKQYF. CDR3 DNA: TGCGCCAGCAGGGAAGGCGGGGACCCTACCTTAGGGAAGCAGTACTTC.

This rearrangement joins TRBV6-5 to TRBJ2-5; tentative D call: TRBD1 (6 bases). The V end lost 0 bases, the J end lost 7 bases, and 15 bases lay between the germline ends. Germline-derived CDR1 and CDR2 are MNHEY and SVGAGI. This CDR3 has 15 amino acids. The CDR3 nucleotides read TGTGCCAGCAGTTACTCCGGACAGCTTGGGGTGACCCAGTACTTC. Amino acids: CASSYSGQLGVTQYF.

The J gene is TRBJ1-1, the V gene TRBV5-4; a weak D match, TRBD1 (5 bases). Germline CDR1 SGHNT, CDR2 YYREEE (reference sequence). With 3 bases removed from V and 6 bases from J, the gap between germline ends came to 18 bases. This CDR3 comprises 15 residues. The CDR3 DNA is TGTGCCAGCAGCTCTAAGGACACCGGGGAGGCTGAAGCTTTCTTT. This sequence encodes CASSSKDTGEAEAFF.

V usage is TRBV29-1 and J usage is TRBJ2-2; 7 positions match TRBD2. The germline gives CDR1 SQVTM, CDR2 ANQGSEA. CDR3 length equals 16 residues. J was trimmed by 4 bases and V by 4 bases; bases with no gene match: 12. The CDR3 sequence is CSVGGEGQGGTGELFF. CDR3 DNA: TGCAGCGTTGGGGGGGAGGGGCAGGGAGGCACCGGGGAGCTGTTTTTT.

This clone was picked up a small number of times. The chain combines TRBV6-6 with TRBJ1-2; perhaps TRBD1 as D (6 bases). The V and J ends lost 2 bases and 2 bases respectively, with 12 bases between them. The CDR3 consists of 15 residues. The V gene's germline CDR1 is MNHNY and CDR2 SVGAGI (reference sequence). The CDR3 DNA is TGTGCCAGCAGTTACCTAGGGGGGGACAACTATGGCTACACCTTC. It codes for CASSYLGGDNYGYTF.

The V call is TRBV6-5, the J call TRBJ2-3; no clear D gene. The germline V gene encodes CDR1 MNHEY and CDR2 SVGAGI. The CDR3 is 11 amino acids. V gave up 6 bases and J gave up 8 bases, with 9 bases separating them. The CDR3 reads CASSQQRTQYF. As DNA, the CDR3 is TGTGCCAGCAGCCAACAGCGTACGCAGTATTTT.

The chain has TRBV5-1 and TRBJ1-5; 7 nucleotides line up with TRBD1. In germline, CDR1 is SGHRS, CDR2 YFSETQ. J was trimmed by 6 bases and V by 0 bases; bases with no gene match: 3. This CDR3 spans 14 amino acids. DNA of the CDR3: TGCGCCAGCAGCTTGGAAGGGGACAGTCAGCCCCAGCATTTT. Residues: CASSLEGDSQPQHF.

The CDR3 region has the DNA TGCGCCAGCAGCCCGTGGGGGCCGAATTCACCCCTCCACTTT. It specifies CASSPWGPNSPLHF. The rearrangement joins TRBV5-1 to TRBJ1-6; D is possibly TRBD1 (6 bases). The ends were cut back, 4 bases at V and 7 bases at J, with 12 bases in the middle. The CDR3 sequence is 14 residues long. Germline CDR1 SGHRS, CDR2 YFSETQ.

This chain connects TRBV5-6 to TRBJ2-5, with 7 bases identical to TRBD1. J was trimmed by 5 bases and V by 3 bases; bases with no gene match: 4. Germline V CDR1 and CDR2: SGHDT, YYEEEE. This CDR3 is built from 13 residues. The CDR3 DNA sequence: TGTGCCAGCAGCTCAACAGGGGTCGAGACCCAGTACTTC. It is translated as CASSSTGVETQYF.